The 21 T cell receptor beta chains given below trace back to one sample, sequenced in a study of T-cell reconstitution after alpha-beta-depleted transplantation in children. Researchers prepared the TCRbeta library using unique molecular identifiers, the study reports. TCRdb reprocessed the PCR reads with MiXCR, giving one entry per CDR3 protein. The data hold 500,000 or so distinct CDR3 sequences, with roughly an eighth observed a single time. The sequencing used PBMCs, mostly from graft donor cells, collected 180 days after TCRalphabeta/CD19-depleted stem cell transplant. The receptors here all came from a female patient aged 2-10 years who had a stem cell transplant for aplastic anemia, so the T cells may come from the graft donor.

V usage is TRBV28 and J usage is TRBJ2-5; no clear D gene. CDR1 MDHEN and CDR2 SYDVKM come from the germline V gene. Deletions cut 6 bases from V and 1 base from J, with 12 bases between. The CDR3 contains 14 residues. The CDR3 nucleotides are TGTGCCAGCAGACAACGGACGGTCCAAGAGACCCAGTACTTC. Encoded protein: CASRQRTVQETQYF.

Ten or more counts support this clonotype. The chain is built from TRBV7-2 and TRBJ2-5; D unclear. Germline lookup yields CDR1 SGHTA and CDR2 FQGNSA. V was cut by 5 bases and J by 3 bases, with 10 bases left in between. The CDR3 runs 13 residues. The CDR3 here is CASSAWSEETQYF. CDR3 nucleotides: TGTGCCAGCAGCGCGTGGTCGGAAGAGACCCAGTACTTC. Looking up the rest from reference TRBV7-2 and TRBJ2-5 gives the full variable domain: GAGVSQSPSNKVTEKGKDVELRCDPISGHTALYWYRQSLGQGLEFLIYFQGNSAPDKSGLPSDRFSAERTGGSVSTLTIQRTQQEDSAVYLCASSAWSEETQYFGPGTRLLVL.

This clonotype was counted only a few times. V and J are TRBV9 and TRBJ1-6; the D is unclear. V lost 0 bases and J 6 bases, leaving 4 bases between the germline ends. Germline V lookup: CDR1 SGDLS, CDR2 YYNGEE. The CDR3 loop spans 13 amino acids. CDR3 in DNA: TGTGCCAGCAGCGTAGAGGTTAATTCACCCCTCCACTTT. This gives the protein CASSVEVNSPLHF.

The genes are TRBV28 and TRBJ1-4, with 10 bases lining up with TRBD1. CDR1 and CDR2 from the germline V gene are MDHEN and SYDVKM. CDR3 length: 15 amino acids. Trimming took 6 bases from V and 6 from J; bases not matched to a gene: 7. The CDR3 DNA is TGTGCCAGCAGATCCTCCGGGACAGGGGATGAAAAACTGTTTTTT. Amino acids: CASRSSGTGDEKLFF.

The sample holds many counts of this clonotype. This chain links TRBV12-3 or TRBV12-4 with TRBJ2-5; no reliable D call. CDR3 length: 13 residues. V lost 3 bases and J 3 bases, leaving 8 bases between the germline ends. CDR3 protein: CASSLRGEETQYF. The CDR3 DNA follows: TGTGCCAGCAGTTTGAGAGGTGAAGAGACCCAGTACTTC.

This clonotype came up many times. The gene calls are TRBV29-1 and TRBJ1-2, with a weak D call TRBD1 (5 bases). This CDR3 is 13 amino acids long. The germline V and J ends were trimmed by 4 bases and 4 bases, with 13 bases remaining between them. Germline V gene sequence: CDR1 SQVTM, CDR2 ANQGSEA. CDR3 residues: CSVGEGIGYGYTF. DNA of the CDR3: TGCAGCGTTGGGGAGGGGATAGGCTATGGCTACACCTTC. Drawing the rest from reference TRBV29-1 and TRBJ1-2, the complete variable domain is SAVISQKPSRDICQRGTSLTIQCQVDSQVTMMFWYRQQPGQSLTLIATANQGSEATYESGFVIDKFPISRPNLTFSTLTVSNMSPEDSSIYLCSVGEGIGYGYTFGSGTRLTVV.

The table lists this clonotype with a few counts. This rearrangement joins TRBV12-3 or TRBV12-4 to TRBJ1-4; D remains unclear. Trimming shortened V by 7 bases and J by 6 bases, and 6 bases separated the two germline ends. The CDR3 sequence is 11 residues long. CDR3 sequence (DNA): TGTGCCAGCATGAGGGATGAAAAACTGTTTTTT. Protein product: CASMRDEKLFF.

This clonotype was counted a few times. The CDR3 bases are TGTGCCAGCAGCTTAAAAACGGCCGAGCCCCAGCATTTT. Translating gives CASSLKTAEPQHF. V gene TRBV7-9 combines with J gene TRBJ1-5; D is uncertain. This CDR3 has 13 amino acids. CDR1 SEHNR and CDR2 FQNEAQ come from the germline V gene (reference sequence). With 2 bases removed from V and 8 bases from J, the gap between germline ends came to 10 bases.

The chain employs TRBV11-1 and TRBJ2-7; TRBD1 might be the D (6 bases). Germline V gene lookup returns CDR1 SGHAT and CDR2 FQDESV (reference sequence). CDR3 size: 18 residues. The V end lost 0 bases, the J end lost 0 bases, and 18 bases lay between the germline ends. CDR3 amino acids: CASSLAWGKDRSSYEQYF. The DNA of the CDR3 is TGTGCCAGCAGCTTAGCGTGGGGGAAAGACAGGAGCTCCTACGAGCAGTACTTC.

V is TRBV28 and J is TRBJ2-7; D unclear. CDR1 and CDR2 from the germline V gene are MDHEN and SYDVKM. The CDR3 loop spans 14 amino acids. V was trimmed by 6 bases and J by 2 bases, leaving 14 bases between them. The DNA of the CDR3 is TGTGCCAGCAGACTTTGGGGATTCCCCTACGAGCAGTACTTC. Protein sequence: CASRLWGFPYEQYF. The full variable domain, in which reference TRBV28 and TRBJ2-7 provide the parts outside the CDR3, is DVKVTQSSRYLVKRTGEKVFLECVQDMDHENMFWYRQDPGLGLRLIYFSYDVKMKEKGDIPEGYSVSREKKERFSLILESASTNQTSMYLCASRLWGFPYEQYFGPGTRLTVT.

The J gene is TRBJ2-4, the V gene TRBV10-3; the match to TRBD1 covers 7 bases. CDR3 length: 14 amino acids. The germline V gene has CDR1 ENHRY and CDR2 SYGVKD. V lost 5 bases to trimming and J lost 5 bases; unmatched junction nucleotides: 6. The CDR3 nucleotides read TGTGCCATCAGTAAACAGGGGCTCGAAAACATTCAGTACTTC. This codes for CAISKQGLENIQYF.

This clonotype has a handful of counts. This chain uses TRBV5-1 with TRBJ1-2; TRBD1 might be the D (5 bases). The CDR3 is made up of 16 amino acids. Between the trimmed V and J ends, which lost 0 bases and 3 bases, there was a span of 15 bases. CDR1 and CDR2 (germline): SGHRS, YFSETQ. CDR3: CASSLEMATGDYGYTF. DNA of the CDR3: TGCGCCAGCAGCTTGGAGATGGCAACGGGGGACTATGGCTACACCTTC. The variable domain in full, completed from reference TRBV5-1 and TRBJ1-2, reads KAGVTQTPRYLIKTRGQQVTLSCSPISGHRSVSWYQQTPGQGLQFLFEYFSETQRNKGNFPGRFSGRQFSNSRSEMNVSTLELGDSALYLCASSLEMATGDYGYTFGSGTRLTVV.

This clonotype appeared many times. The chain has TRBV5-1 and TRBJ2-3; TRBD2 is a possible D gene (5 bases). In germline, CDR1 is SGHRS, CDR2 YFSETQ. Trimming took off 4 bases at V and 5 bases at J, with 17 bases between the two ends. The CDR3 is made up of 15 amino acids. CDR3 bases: TGCGCCAGCAGCGGCCGACGGACCGGAGGAGATACGCAGTATTTT. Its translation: CASSGRRTGGDTQYF.

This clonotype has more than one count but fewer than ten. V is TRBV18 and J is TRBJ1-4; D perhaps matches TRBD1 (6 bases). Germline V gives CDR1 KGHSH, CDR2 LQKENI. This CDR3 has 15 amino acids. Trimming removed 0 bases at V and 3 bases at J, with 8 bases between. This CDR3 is CASSPPRGPNEKLFF. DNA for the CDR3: TGTGCCAGCTCACCACCACGGGGGCCTAATGAAAAACTGTTTTTT.

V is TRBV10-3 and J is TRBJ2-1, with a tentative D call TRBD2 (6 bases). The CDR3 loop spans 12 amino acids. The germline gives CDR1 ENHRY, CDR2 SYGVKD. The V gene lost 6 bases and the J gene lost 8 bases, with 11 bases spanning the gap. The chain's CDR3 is CAIRSGVDEQFF. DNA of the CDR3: TGTGCCATCAGATCGGGGGTTGATGAGCAGTTCTTC.

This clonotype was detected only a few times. The CDR3 DNA sequence: TGCAGCATCCGGGACTCGGGGCAAGAGACCCAGTACTTC. This sequence encodes CSIRDSGQETQYF. The rearrangement joins TRBV29-1 to TRBJ2-5, with D perhaps TRBD2 (6 bases). V was shortened by 8 bases and J by 2 bases, with 15 bases between the two germline ends. The germline V gene has CDR1 SQVTM and CDR2 ANQGSEA. CDR3 size: 13 residues.

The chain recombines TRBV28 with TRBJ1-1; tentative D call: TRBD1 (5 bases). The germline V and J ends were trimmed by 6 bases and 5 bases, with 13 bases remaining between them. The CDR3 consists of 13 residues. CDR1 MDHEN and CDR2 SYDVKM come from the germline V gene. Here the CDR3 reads CASRLTGPTEAFF. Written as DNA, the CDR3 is TGTGCCAGCAGACTTACAGGACCAACTGAAGCTTTCTTT.

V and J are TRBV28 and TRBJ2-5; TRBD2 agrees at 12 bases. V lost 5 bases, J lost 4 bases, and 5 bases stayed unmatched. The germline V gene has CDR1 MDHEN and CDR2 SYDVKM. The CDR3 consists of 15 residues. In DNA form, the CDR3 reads TGTGCCAGCAGTACGACTAGCGGGAGAGGAGAGACCCAGTACTTC. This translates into CASSTTSGRGETQYF. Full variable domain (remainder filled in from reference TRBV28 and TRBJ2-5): DVKVTQSSRYLVKRTGEKVFLECVQDMDHENMFWYRQDPGLGLRLIYFSYDVKMKEKGDIPEGYSVSREKKERFSLILESASTNQTSMYLCASSTTSGRGETQYFGPGTRLLVL.

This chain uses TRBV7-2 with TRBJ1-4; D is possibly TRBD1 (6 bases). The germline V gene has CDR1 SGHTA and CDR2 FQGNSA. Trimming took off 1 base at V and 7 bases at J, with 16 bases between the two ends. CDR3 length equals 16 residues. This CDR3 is CASSLVALQGFEKLFF. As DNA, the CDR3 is TGTGCCAGCAGCTTAGTCGCACTCCAGGGGTTTGAAAAACTGTTTTTT.

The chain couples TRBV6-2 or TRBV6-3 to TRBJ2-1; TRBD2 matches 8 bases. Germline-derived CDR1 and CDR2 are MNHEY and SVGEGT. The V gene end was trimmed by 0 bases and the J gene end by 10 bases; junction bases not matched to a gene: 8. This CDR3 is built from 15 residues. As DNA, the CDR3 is TGTGCCAGCAGTTACTCGAACCTAGCGGGCGGGGAGCAGTTCTTC. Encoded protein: CASSYSNLAGGEQFF.

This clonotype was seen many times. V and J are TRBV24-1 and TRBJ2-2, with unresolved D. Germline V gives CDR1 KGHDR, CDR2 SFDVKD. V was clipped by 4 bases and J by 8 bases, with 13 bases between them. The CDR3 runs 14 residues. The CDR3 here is CATSENGPLGELFF. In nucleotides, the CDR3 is TGTGCCACCAGTGAAAACGGCCCTTTGGGGGAGCTGTTTTTT.